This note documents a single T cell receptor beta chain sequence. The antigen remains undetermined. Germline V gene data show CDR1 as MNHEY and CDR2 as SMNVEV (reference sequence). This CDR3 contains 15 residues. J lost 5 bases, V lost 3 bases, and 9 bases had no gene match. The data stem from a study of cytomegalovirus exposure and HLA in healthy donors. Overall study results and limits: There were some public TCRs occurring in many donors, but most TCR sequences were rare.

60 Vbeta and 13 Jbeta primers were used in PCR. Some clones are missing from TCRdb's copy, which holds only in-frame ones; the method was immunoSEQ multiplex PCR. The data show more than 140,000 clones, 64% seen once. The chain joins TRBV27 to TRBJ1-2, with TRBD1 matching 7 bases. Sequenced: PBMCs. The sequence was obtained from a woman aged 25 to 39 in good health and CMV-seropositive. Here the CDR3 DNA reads TGTGCCAGCAGTTTGAAATTCGACAGGGTATATGGCTACACCTTC. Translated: CASSLKFDRVYGYTF.